A single sample is the source of the 8 T cell receptor beta chains below, sequenced in a study of post-analysis software for immune sequencing data. Study results and limitations: Compared with controls, patients had more of about 5 TRBV segments, including TRBV5-6, TRBV5-1 and TRBV20-1.

cDNA libraries of TCR beta carried unique molecular identifiers. TCRdb re-called the PCR reads with MiXCR, one entry per CDR3 protein. The sample has more than 450,000 distinct CDR3 sequences, 34% seen once; the top ten hold less than 6%. Antigens of these TCRs are unknown. The specimen sequenced was blood. These receptors were collected from a girl aged 2-17 years with multiple sclerosis.

This clonotype was found a few times. This chain uses TRBV7-2 with TRBJ2-7; TRBD1 aligns across 7 bases. The J segment lost 2 bases and the V segment lost 4 bases, leaving 5 bases of the junction unmatched. The germline gives CDR1 SGHTA, CDR2 FQGNSA. The CDR3 totals 14 residues. The CDR3 nucleotides are TGTGCCAGCAGCTCGGGACAGATCACCTACGAGCAGTACTTC. It is translated as CASSSGQITYEQYF. The full variable domain, its missing parts supplied by reference TRBV7-2 and TRBJ2-7, is GAGVSQSPSNKVTEKGKDVELRCDPISGHTALYWYRQSLGQGLEFLIYFQGNSAPDKSGLPSDRFSAERTGGSVSTLTIQRTQQEDSAVYLCASSSGQITYEQYFGPGTRLTVT.

The chain employs TRBV5-1 and TRBJ1-6, with D possibly being TRBD1 (6 bases). Trimming took off 0 bases at V and 10 bases at J, with 11 bases between the two ends. CDR3 length equals 14 residues. Germline CDR1 is SGHRS and CDR2 is YFSETQ. The CDR3 DNA reads as TGCGCCAGCAGCTTGGAGAGGGGGAACTCACCCCTCCACTTT. The encoded protein is CASSLERGNSPLHF.

The chain couples TRBV10-3 to TRBJ2-5, with D perhaps matching TRBD1 (7 bases). The V gene lost 2 bases and the J gene lost 5 bases, with 15 bases spanning the gap. The CDR3 is 15 amino acids. The germline gives CDR1 ENHRY, CDR2 SYGVKD. The CDR3 DNA is TGTGCCATCAGTGAGAGGACGACAGGGAGGGAGACCCAGTACTTC. Amino acids: CAISERTTGRETQYF.

Comment on this clonotype: Compared with germline, one end of the junction differs, possibly owing to a read error. The rearrangement uses TRBV12-3 or TRBV12-4 and TRBJ2-1; TRBD2 is a possible D gene (6 bases). The CDR3 is 16 amino acids. CDR3: CASSLGGDSSHNEQFF. CDR3 bases: TGTGCCAGCAGTTTAGGGGGGGACTCCTCCCACAATGAGCAGTTCTTC.

J is TRBJ2-7 and V is TRBV7-8; perhaps TRBD1 as D (6 bases). Trimming left V 3 bases short and J 4 bases short, with 16 bases between. Germline CDR1 reads SGHVS; CDR2 reads FQNEAQ. The CDR3 is 15 amino acids. CDR3 region: CASSLVGGMGYEQYF. CDR3 nucleotides: TGTGCCAGCAGCTTGGTAGGGGGAATGGGTTACGAGCAGTACTTC.

On this clonotype: The CDR3 does not close with the conserved phenylalanine or tryptophan, likely indicating a read error. V and J are TRBV5-1 and TRBJ2-5; no reliable D call. The closer fit of TRBJ2-7 to the DNA end suggests the J call may be wrong. Looked up from germline, CDR1 is SGHRS and CDR2 is YFSETQ. The CDR3 runs 15 residues. The CDR3, as DNA: TGCGCCAGCAGCTTGGGATCGGTATTTTCGTACGAGCAGTACTGC. Translation: CASSLGSVFSYEQYC.

The chain has TRBV10-2 and TRBJ1-1, with no clear D. Germline CDR1 WSHSY, CDR2 SAAADI. The V and J ends lost 6 bases and 7 bases respectively, with 21 bases between them. The CDR3 is made up of 15 amino acids. CDR3 region: CASSHRQGGQIEAFF. The CDR3 bases are TGCGCCAGCAGCCACCGGCAAGGAGGGCAGATTGAAGCTTTCTTT.

The chain uses TRBV27 and TRBJ1-5; D remains ambiguous. Per the germline V gene, CDR1 is MNHEY and CDR2 is SMNVEV (reference sequence). The CDR3 loop spans 14 amino acids. V shed 9 bases and J shed 0 bases, with 12 bases lying between them. Here the CDR3 DNA reads TGTGCCAGTACCTCCCTGGATAGCAATCAGCCCCAGCATTTT. Translated, it gives CASTSLDSNQPQHF.